The sample holds many counts of the clone carrying this T cell receptor (beta chain). The antigen is undetermined. The DNA ends 3 residues before the CDR3 does, and the rest of the CDR3 is filled in from the germline J gene. These data come from a study of T cell clonality in common variable immunodeficiency. Overall study results and limits: Fewer deletions and N-nucleotide insertions were reportedly seen in common variable immunodeficiency TCR beta sequences.

Assay used: immunoSEQ multiplex PCR; TCRdb lists only in-frame clones, some missing. The sample shows 35,000 to 50,000 clones, none of them appearing just once. Trimming took 4 bases from V and 6 from J; bases not matched to a gene: 5. The germline CDR1 and CDR2 sequences are LNHNV and YYDKDF (reference sequence). There are 15 residues in the CDR3. The TCR sequence derives from a person aged 18 to 70 in good health. The rearrangement links TRBV15 to TRBJ2-1; 11 bases are a match to TRBD2. Sequenced: peripheral blood mononuclear cells. CDR3 DNA, as far as it was read: TGTGCCACCAGCACTACGCTAGCGGGAGGCAATGAG. Its protein product is CATSTTLAGGNE. The whole CDR3 region reads CATSTTLAGGNEQFF.